Listed below are T cell receptor beta chains from one sample, sequenced in a study of blood T cells in healthy people across ages. MiXCR, applied by TCRdb to the 5' RACE reads, yields one record per CDR3 protein. The sample shows approximately 790,000 distinct CDR3 sequences, about 59% of them seen only once. Sequences were obtained from blood. These receptors all come from a man aged 25 to 45 in good health. CDR3s include the opening cysteine and the closing phenylalanine or tryptophan. The D gene is left open where the match is weak. Not all rows give a size; the values are once, few, many and, for expanded clones, a class.

clone size,J gene,D gene,CDR3 length,V gene,CDR3 protein,CDR3 DNA
-,TRBJ2-4,-,16,TRBV4-1,CASSQGQPGAKNIQYF,TGCGCCAGCAGCCAAGGCCAGCCGGGGGCCAAAAACATTCAGTACTTC
-,TRBJ2-7,-,14,TRBV3-1,CASSKPGTSYEQYF,TGTGCCAGCAGCAAACCTGGGACCTCCTACGAGCAGTACTTC
-,TRBJ2-7,TRBD1,12,TRBV10-3,CAIRQGAYEQYF,TGTGCCATTCGACAGGGGGCCTACGAGCAGTACTTC
-,TRBJ2-7,-,15,TRBV4-2,CASSQDPSGIYEQYF,TGTGCCAGCAGCCAAGATCCCAGCGGTATCTACGAGCAGTACTTC
-,TRBJ2-7,-,14,TRBV3-1,CASSQGYSLYEQYF,TGTGCCAGCAGCCAAGGCTATAGCCTCTACGAGCAGTACTTC
-,TRBJ2-7,-,14,TRBV30,CAWSVLLGTYEQYF,TGTGCCTGGAGTGTACTCCTGGGAACCTACGAGCAGTACTTC
few,TRBJ2-5,-,15,TRBV6-5,CASSYSTGGVETQYF,TGTGCCAGCAGTTACTCGACCGGGGGCGTGGAGACCCAGTACTTC
-,TRBJ2-3,-,14,TRBV7-2,CASSLGQPSDTQYF,TGTGCCAGCAGCTTAGGACAGCCATCAGATACGCAGTATTTT
-,TRBJ2-3,-,15,TRBV20-1,CSAREGASSTDTQYF,TGCAGTGCTAGAGAGGGGGCGTCAAGCACAGATACGCAGTATTTT
many,TRBJ2-1,-,17,TRBV4-3,CASSQELWRHSPNEQFF,TGCGCCAGCAGCCAAGAACTATGGAGACATTCCCCCAATGAGCAGTTCTTC
-,TRBJ2-7,TRBD1,17,TRBV10-2,CATYFGLGQGVFYEQYF,TGCGCCACCTACTTTGGCCTGGGACAGGGGGTATTCTACGAGCAGTACTTC
-,TRBJ2-6,-,14,TRBV12-2,CASRPWSGANVLTF,TGTGCAAGTCGCCCGTGGTCCGGGGCCAACGTCCTGACTTTC
-,TRBJ2-1,-,14,TRBV25-1,CASSDGGLYNEQFF,TGTGCCAGCAGTGACGGGGGGCTGTACAATGAGCAGTTCTTC
few,TRBJ2-7,-,13,TRBV12-3/TRBV12-4,CASPTSLRHEQYF,TGTGCCAGCCCGACCAGTCTCCGGCACGAGCAGTACTTC
-,TRBJ2-4,-,13,TRBV27,CASSSKGLQEQYF,TGTGCCAGCAGTTCCAAGGGACTTCAAGAGCAGTACTTC
-,TRBJ2-5,-,16,TRBV5-5,CASTKSGGVGQETQYF,TGTGCCAGCACTAAATCGGGCGGGGTGGGGCAAGAGACCCAGTACTTC
-,TRBJ2-1,TRBD1,14,TRBV11-1,CASSFGTGPYEQFF,TGTGCCAGCAGCTTCGGGACAGGCCCCTACGAGCAGTTCTTC
-,TRBJ2-7,TRBD1,17,TRBV9,CASSAGVTGTGAHEQYF,TGTGCCAGCAGCGCTGGTGTTACCGGGACAGGGGCCCACGAGCAGTACTTC
-,TRBJ1-2,-,15,TRBV20-1,CSAPPGQTRWHGYTF,TGCAGTGCCCCCCCTGGACAGACTAGGTGGCATGGCTACACCTTC
-,TRBJ2-7,-,15,TRBV9,CASSGGGSPSYEQYF,TGTGCCAGCAGCGGTGGGGGCAGCCCTTCCTACGAGCAGTACTTC
-,TRBJ2-1,TRBD2,17,TRBV4-2,CASSQDRTGGFGNEQFF,TGTGCCAGCAGCCAAGATCGAACGGGGGGATTTGGGAATGAGCAGTTCTTC
once,TRBJ2-1,TRBD1,16,TRBV2,CASTELLDRVRNEQFF,TGTGCCAGCACTGAGTTGCTGGACAGGGTACGTAATGAGCAGTTCTTC
once,TRBJ1-1,-,14,TRBV7-9,CASSLRQGPTEAFF,TGTGCCAGCAGCTTACGTCAGGGCCCCACTGAAGCTTTCTTT
-,TRBJ2-2,TRBD1,15,TRBV5-4,CASSSGTGGTGELFF,TGTGCCAGCAGCTCTGGGACAGGGGGCACCGGGGAGCTGTTTTTT
-,TRBJ1-2,-,12,TRBV29-1,CSADEPHYGYTF,TGCAGCGCCGATGAACCCCACTATGGCTACACCTTC
-,TRBJ2-5,-,14,TRBV14,CASSQDEPKETQYF,TGTGCCAGCAGCCAAGACGAACCTAAAGAGACCCAGTACTTC
once,TRBJ2-2,-,13,TRBV20-1,CSADRRGTGELFF,TGCAGTGCTGACAGAAGGGGGACCGGGGAGCTGTTTTTT
-,TRBJ2-3,TRBD2,19,TRBV5-1,CASSSKLARRGGETDTQYF,TGCGCCAGTAGCTCCAAACTAGCGCGCCGGGGCGGAGAAACAGATACGCAGTATTTT
-,TRBJ2-6,-,17,TRBV4-2,CASSQDPPGSGANVLTF,TGTGCCAGCAGCCAAGACCCTCCAGGCTCTGGGGCCAACGTCCTGACTTTC
few,TRBJ1-2,-,13,TRBV10-3,CAIVDDSSYGYTF,TGTGCCATCGTAGATGACAGTTCCTATGGCTACACCTTC
once,TRBJ1-1,-,11,TRBV29-1,CSVGTNTEAFF,TGCAGCGTTGGGACGAACACTGAAGCTTTCTTT
-,TRBJ1-2,-,11,TRBV25-1,CASSAPAGYTF,TGTGCCAGCAGTGCCCCGGCGGGCTACACCTTC
-,TRBJ2-3,-,12,TRBV7-2,CASSAGFDTQYF,TGTGCCAGCAGCGCAGGTTTCGATACGCAGTATTTT
-,TRBJ1-2,-,13,TRBV12-3/TRBV12-4,CASSPTTRAGYTF,TGTGCCAGCAGTCCGACGACTAGAGCTGGCTACACCTTC
-,TRBJ1-6,-,15,TRBV12-3/TRBV12-4,CASSLPGRLNSPLHF,TGTGCCAGCAGTTTACCGGGACGGCTTAATTCACCCCTCCACTTT
-,TRBJ2-7,-,14,TRBV27,CASSFGQTTYEQYF,TGTGCCAGCAGTTTCGGACAGACAACCTACGAGCAGTACTTC
few,TRBJ2-1,-,12,TRBV4-3,CASSRDFNEQFF,TGCGCCAGCAGCCGAGACTTCAATGAGCAGTTCTTC
-,TRBJ2-7,TRBD2,16,TRBV6-2/TRBV6-3,CASSYRLAGGFYEQYF,TGTGCCAGCAGTTACCGACTAGCGGGGGGGTTCTACGAGCAGTACTTC
-,TRBJ2-3,TRBD2,18,TRBV7-9,CASSLSASGGLGTDTQYF,TGTGCCAGCAGCCTGTCGGCTAGCGGGGGATTAGGGACAGATACGCAGTATTTT
-,TRBJ1-2,-,14,TRBV7-2,CASSPSWGGYGYTF,TGTGCCAGCAGCCCTAGCTGGGGAGGGTATGGCTACACCTTC
-,TRBJ2-5,TRBD2,15,TRBV29-1,CSVEDGTSGYMAQYF,TGCAGCGTTGAAGATGGGACTAGCGGGTACATGGCCCAGTACTTC
few,TRBJ1-6,-,15,TRBV7-2,CASSGRTGDNSPLHF,TGTGCCAGCAGCGGAAGGACGGGGGATAATTCACCCCTCCACTTT
-,TRBJ2-1,TRBD2,11,TRBV15,CATRGGGEQFF,TGTGCCACCCGCGGGGGAGGTGAGCAGTTCTTC
-,TRBJ1-2,-,13,TRBV27,CASSLGAGIGYTF,TGTGCCAGCAGTTTAGGGGCAGGGATTGGCTACACCTTC
-,TRBJ2-3,TRBD2,20,TRBV4-2,CASSQSSGTSGAASTDTQYF,TGTGCCAGCAGCCAAAGTTCGGGGACTAGCGGGGCAGCTAGCACAGATACGCAGTATTTT
-,TRBJ2-5,-,13,TRBV29-1,CSVSSGWRETQYF,TGCAGCGTATCCTCCGGATGGCGAGAGACCCAGTACTTC
once,TRBJ2-3,TRBD1,15,TRBV20-1,CSAREGTGVADTQYF,TGCAGTGCTAGAGAAGGGACAGGGGTGGCAGATACGCAGTATTTT
-,TRBJ2-1,TRBD2,15,TRBV27,CASSSGTNLYNEQFF,TGTGCCAGCAGTTCCGGGACTAACCTCTACAATGAGCAGTTCTTC
-,TRBJ2-7,-,15,TRBV7-2,CASSPDRDILYEQYF,TGTGCCAGCAGCCCCGACCGGGACATCCTCTACGAGCAGTACTTC
-,TRBJ2-3,-,14,TRBV11-2,CASSLDTGLDTQYF,TGTGCCAGCAGCTTAGATACGGGGTTAGATACGCAGTATTTT
-,TRBJ2-3,TRBD2,17,TRBV4-2,CASSQPLSGGARDTQYF,TGTGCCAGCAGCCAACCCCTTAGCGGGGGGGCTAGAGATACGCAGTATTTT
many,TRBJ2-7,-,16,TRBV21-1,CASSAPFLRGNYEQYF,TGTGCCAGCAGCGCGCCGTTTTTGCGGGGGAACTACGAGCAGTACTTC
-,TRBJ2-3,TRBD1,13,TRBV29-1,CSVPTGSWDTQYF,TGCAGCGTGCCGACAGGGTCCTGGGATACGCAGTATTTT
-,TRBJ2-7,-,15,TRBV7-9,CASSLAGVPSYEQYF,TGTGCCAGCAGCTTAGCGGGGGTCCCCAGCTACGAGCAGTACTTC
-,TRBJ2-3,-,13,TRBV2,CASKEDFTDTQYF,TGTGCCAGCAAGGAGGACTTCACAGATACGCAGTATTTT
few,TRBJ1-6,-,14,TRBV20-1,CSAGGHGDNSPLHF,TGCAGTGCTGGAGGACACGGGGATAATTCACCCCTCCACTTT
many,TRBJ2-5,-,15,TRBV6-5,CASSYSSGRPETQYF,TGTGCCAGCAGTTACTCGTCGGGTCGCCCAGAGACCCAGTACTTC
-,TRBJ2-7,-,14,TRBV7-8,CASSLGTHPSEQYF,TGTGCCAGCAGCTTAGGGACTCATCCCTCCGAGCAGTACTTC
once,TRBJ1-5,TRBD1,16,TRBV14,CTSPTTKGTVGRPQHF,TGTACCAGCCCCACCACGAAAGGGACAGTGGGCCGGCCCCAGCATTTT
-,TRBJ1-5,-,16,TRBV4-2,CASSQDLSRGNQPQHF,TGTGCCAGCAGCCAAGATCTGAGCAGGGGCAATCAGCCCCAGCATTTT